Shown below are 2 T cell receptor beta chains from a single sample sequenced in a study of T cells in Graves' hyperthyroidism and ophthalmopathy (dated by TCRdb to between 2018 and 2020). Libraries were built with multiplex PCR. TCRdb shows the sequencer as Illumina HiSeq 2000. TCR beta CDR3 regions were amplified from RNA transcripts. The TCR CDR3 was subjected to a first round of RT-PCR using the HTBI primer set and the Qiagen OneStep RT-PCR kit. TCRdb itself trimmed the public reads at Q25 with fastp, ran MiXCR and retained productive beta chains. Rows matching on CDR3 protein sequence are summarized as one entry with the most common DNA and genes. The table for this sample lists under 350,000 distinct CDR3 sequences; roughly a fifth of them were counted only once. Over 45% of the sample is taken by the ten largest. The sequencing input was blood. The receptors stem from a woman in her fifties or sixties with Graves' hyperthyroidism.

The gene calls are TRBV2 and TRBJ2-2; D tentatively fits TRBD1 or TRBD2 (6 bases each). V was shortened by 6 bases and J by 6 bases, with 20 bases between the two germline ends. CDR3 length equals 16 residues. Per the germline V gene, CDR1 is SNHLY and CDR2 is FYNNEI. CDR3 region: CASSQDGGSGAGELFF. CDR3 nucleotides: TGTGCCAGCAGCCAAGATGGGGGCTCGGGGGCCGGGGAGCTGTTTTTT.

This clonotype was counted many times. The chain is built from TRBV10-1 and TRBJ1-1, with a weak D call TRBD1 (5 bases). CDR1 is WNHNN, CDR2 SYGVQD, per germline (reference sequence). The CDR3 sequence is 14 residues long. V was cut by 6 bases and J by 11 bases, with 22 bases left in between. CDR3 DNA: TGCGCCAGCAGAAATACTCCGGGGCCCGTGGAGGCTTTCTTT. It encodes CASRNTPGPVEAFF.